The subject of this entry is one T cell receptor (beta chain). The sample originates from a study of T cell changes during pregnancy in multiple sclerosis. TCRdb's table, derived via immunoSEQ multiplex PCR, lists solely in-frame clones and lacks some. The table records 45,000 to 55,000 clones, 88% of them present only once. The CDR3 consists of 17 residues. Germline V CDR1 and CDR2: SGHKS, YYEKEE (reference sequence). With 4 bases clipped from V and 10 bases from J, the junction kept 19 bases outside the gene matches. The sequenced sample was CD4+ T cells from peripheral blood mononuclear cells, obtained in the second trimester of pregnancy. The sequence came from a female donor with multiple sclerosis, enrolled in a pregnancy study. V and J are TRBV5-5 and TRBJ2-3; 9 bases map to TRBD1. The CDR3 DNA follows: TGTGCCAGCAGCCCCCCGGGACAGGGACCACGGATTGGTGCGCAGTATTTT. Its translation is CASSPPGQGPRIGAQYF. The whole variable domain, filled in from reference TRBV5-5 and TRBJ2-3, reads DAGVTQSPTHLIKTRGQQVTLRCSPISGHKSVSWYQQVLGQGPQFIFQYYEKEERGRGNFPDRFSARQFPNYSSELNVNALLLGDSALYLCASSPPGQGPRIGAQYFGPGTRLTVL.